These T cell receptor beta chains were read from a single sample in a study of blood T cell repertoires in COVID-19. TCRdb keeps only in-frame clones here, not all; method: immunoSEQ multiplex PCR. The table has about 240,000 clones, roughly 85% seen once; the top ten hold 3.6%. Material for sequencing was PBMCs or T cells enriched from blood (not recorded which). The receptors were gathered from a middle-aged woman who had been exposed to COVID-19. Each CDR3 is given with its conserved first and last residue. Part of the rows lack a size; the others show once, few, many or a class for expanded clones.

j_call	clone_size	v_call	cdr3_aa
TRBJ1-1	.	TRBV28	CASSLGQGHTEAFF
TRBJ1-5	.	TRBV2	CASSIRDSNQPQHF
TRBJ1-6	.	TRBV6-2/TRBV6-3	CASSKQGSSPLHF
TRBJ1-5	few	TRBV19	CASTTGVRNHGNQPQHF
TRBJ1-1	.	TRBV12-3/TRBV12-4	CASSPTGVTEAFF
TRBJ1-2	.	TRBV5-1	CASSLGTGNYGYTF
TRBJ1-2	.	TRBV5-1	CASSADSRSGYTF
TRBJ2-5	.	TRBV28	CASSPSGGVESGETQYF
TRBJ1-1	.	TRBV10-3	CAISGLGAEAFF
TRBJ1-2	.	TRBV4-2	CASSQDSTGYYGYTF
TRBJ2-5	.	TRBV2	CASTTGGGAYQETQYF
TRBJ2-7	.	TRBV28	CASSLGRAEQYF
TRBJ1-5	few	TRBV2	CASTGENNQPQHF
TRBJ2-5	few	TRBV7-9	CASSSGTFQETQYF
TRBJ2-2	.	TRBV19	CASSIRAGGAGTGELFF
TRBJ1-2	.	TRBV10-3	CATKDRGLYGYTF
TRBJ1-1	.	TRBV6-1	CASSEPGGWSTEAFF
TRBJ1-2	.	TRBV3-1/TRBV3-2	CASGRQGASSYGYTF
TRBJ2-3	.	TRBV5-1	CASSSGQGWTDTQYF
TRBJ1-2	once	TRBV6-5	CASSPGNEGRYGYTF
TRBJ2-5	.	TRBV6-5	CASSPRTEQGETQYF
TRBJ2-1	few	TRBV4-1	CASRVGQGMYEQFF
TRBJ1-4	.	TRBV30	CAWSLGGGEKLFF
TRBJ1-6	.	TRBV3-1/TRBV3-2	CASSPEQGARNSPLHF
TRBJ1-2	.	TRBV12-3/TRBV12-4	CASATEGYGYTF
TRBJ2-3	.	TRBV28	CASRESTGDTQYF
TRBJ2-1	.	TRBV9	CASSDSGGSYNEQFF
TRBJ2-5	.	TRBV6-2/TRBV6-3	CASSLSTSPQVGRRETQYF
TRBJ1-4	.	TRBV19	CASSFQQGATNEKLFF
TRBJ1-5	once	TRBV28	CASSLGGTGSNQPQHF
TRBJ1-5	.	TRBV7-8	CASSSGGGARQPQHF
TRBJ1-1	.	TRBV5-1	CASSSEGHTNTEAFF
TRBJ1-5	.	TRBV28	CASSSGFQKPQHF
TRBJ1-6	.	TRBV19	CASSAPGQGNSPLHF
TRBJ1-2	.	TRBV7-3	CASSPTANYGYTF
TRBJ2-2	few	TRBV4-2	CASRDRENTGELFF
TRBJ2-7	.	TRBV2	CASYRGPLSYEQYF
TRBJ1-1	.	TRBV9	CASSVEGGTEAFF
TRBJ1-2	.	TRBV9	CASSEGQGSVYGYTF
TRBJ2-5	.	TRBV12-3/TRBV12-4	CASSSEETQYF
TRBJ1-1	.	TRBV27	CASSLKPPRSTEAFF
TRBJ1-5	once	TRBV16	CASSHTAFRQPQHF
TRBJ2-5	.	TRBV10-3	CAIRGDRSGETQYF
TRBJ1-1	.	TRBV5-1	CASSLGATNTEAFF
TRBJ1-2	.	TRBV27	CASSLAGQDANYGYTF
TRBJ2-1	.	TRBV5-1	CASSLGDRGRSNEQFF